This T cell receptor beta chain is drawn from a study of blood T cell repertoires in COVID-19. The length of the CDR3 is 13 residues. The germline CDR1 and CDR2 sequences are GTSNPN and SVGIG (reference sequence). The ends were cut back, 0 bases at V and 4 bases at J, with 9 bases in the middle. This clone was found once. TCRdb's table, derived via immunoSEQ multiplex PCR, lists solely in-frame clones and lacks some. The sample includes around 110,000 clones, more than 80% seen only once; the top ten take 4.9%. The clonotype comes from a man in his forties with active or convalescent COVID-19. The J gene is TRBJ1-1, the V gene TRBV30; TRBD1 might be the D (6 bases). Sequences were obtained from peripheral blood. CDR3 loop: CAWSVQGTTEAFF. For the CDR3, the DNA is TGTGCCTGGAGTGTCCAGGGGACCACTGAAGCTTTCTTT.